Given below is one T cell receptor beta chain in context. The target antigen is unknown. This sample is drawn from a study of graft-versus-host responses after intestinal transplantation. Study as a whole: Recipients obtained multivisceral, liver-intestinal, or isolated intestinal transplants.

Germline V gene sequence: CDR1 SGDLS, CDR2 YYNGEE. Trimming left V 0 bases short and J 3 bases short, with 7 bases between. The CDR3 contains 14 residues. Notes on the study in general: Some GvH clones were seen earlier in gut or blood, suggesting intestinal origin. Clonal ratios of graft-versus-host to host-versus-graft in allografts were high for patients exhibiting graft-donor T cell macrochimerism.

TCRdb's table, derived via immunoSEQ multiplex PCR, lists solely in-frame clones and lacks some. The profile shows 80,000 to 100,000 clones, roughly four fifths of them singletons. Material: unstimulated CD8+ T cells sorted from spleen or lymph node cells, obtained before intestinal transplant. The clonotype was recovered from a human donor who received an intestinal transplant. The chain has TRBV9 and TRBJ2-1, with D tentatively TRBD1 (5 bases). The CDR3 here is CASSVGGDYNEQFF. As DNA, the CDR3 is TGTGCCAGCAGCGTAGGGGGCGACTACAATGAGCAGTTCTTC.